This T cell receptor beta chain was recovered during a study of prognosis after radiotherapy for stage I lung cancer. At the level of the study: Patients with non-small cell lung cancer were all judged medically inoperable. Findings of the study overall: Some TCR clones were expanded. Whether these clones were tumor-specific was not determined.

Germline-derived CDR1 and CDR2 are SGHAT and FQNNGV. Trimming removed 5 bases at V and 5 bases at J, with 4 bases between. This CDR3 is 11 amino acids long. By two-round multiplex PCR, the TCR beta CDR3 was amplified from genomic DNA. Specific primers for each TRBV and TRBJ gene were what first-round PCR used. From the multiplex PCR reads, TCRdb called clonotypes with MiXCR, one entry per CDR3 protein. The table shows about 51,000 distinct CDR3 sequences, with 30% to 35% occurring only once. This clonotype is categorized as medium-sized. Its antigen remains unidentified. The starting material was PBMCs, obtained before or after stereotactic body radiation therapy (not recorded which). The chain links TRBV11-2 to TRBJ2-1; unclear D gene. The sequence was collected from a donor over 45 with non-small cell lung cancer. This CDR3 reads CASSTNNEQFF. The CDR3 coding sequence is TGTGCCAGCAGCACAAACAATGAGCAGTTCTTC.